This T cell receptor beta chain came from a study of cytomegalovirus exposure and HLA in healthy donors. Study-level results: The study listed under 200 cytomegalovirus-associated TCR beta chains.

In this sample, this clone turned up a few times. What it recognizes is unknown. This CDR3 is built from 15 residues. The J segment lost 12 bases and the V segment lost 6 bases, leaving 14 bases of the junction unmatched. Germline values: CDR1 ENHRY, CDR2 SYGVKD. Primers for the PCR totalled 60 Vbeta and 13 Jbeta. Clones were sequenced by immunoSEQ multiplex PCR, and TCRdb holds only the in-frame ones, with some missing. The profile shows 170,000 or so clones, over 70% of them singletons. The sequencing input was PBMCs. The chain carries TRBV10-3 and TRBJ1-6; 7 nucleotides agree with TRBD1. The clonotype comes from a man in his forties in good health and CMV-seronegative. The CDR3 nucleotides are TGTGCCATCAGCCTCAGGGGGAATTCACTGGGACCCCTCCACTTT. Translated, it gives CAISLRGNSLGPLHF.